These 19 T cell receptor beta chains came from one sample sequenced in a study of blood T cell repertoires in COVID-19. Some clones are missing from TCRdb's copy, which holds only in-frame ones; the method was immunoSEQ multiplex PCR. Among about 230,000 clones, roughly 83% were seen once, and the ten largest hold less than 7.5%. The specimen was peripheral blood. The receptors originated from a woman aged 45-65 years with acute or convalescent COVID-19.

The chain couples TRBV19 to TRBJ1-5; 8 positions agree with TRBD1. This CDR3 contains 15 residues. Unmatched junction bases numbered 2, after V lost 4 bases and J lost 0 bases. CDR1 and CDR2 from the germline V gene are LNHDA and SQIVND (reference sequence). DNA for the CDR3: TGTGCCAGTAGTACCGGGACAGGTAGCAATCAGCCCCAGCATTTT. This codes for CASSTGTGSNQPQHF.

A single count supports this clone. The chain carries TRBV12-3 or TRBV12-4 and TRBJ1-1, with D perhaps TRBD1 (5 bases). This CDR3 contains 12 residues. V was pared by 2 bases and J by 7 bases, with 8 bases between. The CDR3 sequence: CASSLSQGEAFF. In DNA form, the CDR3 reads TGTGCCAGCAGTTTATCCCAGGGTGAAGCTTTCTTT.

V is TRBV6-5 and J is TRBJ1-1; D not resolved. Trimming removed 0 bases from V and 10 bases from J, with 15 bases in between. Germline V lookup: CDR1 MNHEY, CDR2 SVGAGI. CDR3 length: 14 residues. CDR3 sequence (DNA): TGTGCCAGCAGTTACTCTACGTCGGCGGGAGGAGCTTTCTTT. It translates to CASSYSTSAGGAFF.

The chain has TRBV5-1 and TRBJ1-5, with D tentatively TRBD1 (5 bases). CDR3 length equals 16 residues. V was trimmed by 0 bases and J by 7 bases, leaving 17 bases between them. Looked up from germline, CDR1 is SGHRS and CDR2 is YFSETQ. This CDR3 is CASSLEGVMDGQPQHF. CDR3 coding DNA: TGCGCCAGCAGCTTGGAAGGGGTTATGGATGGACAGCCCCAGCATTTT.

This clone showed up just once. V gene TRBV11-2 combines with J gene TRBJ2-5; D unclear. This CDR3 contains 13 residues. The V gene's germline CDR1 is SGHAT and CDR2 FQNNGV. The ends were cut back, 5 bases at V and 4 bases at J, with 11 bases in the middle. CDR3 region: CASSTASGETQYF. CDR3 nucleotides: TGTGCCAGCAGCACCGCCTCGGGAGAGACCCAGTACTTC. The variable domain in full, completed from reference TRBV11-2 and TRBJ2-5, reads EAGVAQSPRYKIIEKRQSVAFWCNPISGHATLYWYQQILGQGPKLLIQFQNNGVVDDSQLPKDRFSAERLKGVDSTLKIQPAKLEDSAVYLCASSTASGETQYFGPGTRLLVL.

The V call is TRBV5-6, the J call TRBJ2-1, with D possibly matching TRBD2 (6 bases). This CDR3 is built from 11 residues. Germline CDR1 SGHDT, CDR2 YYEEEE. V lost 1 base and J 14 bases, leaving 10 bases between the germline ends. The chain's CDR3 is CASSLKLAEFF. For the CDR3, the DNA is TGTGCCAGCAGCTTGAAATTAGCGGAGTTCTTC.

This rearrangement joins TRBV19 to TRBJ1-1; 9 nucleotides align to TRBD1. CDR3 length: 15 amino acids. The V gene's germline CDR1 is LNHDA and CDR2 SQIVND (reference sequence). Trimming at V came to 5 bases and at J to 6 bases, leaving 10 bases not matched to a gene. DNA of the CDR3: TGTGCCAGTAGTCCTGGGACAGGGTATCGCGCTGAAGCTTTCTTT. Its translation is CASSPGTGYRAEAFF.

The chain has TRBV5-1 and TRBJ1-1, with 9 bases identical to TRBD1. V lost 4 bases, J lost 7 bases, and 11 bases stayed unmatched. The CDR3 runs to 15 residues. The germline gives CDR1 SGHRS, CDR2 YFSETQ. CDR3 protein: CASSDRTGDALEAFF. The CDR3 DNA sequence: TGCGCCAGCAGCGACAGGACAGGGGACGCTCTTGAAGCTTTCTTT.

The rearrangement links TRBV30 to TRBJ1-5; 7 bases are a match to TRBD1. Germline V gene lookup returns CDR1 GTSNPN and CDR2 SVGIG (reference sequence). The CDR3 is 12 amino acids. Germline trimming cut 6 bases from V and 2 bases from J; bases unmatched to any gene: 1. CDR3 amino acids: CACTGGNQPQHF. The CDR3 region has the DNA TGTGCCTGTACAGGGGGCAATCAGCCCCAGCATTTT.

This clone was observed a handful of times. In DNA, the CDR3 is TGTGCCAGCAGGGCCGGTTACTCGGGAGATACGCAGTATTTT. Protein: CASRAGYSGDTQYF. The chain uses TRBV2 and TRBJ2-3; D remains unclear. Trimming took off 6 bases at V and 5 bases at J, with 15 bases between the two ends. Germline-derived CDR1 and CDR2 are SNHLY and FYNNEI. The CDR3 runs to 14 residues.

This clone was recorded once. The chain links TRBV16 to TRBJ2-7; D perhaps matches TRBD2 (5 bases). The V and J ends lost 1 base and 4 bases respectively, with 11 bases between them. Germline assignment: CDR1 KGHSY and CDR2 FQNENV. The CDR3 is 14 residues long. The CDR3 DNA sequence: TGTGCCAGCAGCCAATACGAGGGAGCTTACGAGCAGTACTTC. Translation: CASSQYEGAYEQYF.

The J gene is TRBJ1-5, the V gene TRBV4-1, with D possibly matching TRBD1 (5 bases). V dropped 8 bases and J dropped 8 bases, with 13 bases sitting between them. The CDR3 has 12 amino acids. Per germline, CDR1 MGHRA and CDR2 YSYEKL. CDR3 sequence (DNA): TGCGCCAGCTCGCGGGGCGGGGAGCCCCAGCATTTT. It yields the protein CASSRGGEPQHF.

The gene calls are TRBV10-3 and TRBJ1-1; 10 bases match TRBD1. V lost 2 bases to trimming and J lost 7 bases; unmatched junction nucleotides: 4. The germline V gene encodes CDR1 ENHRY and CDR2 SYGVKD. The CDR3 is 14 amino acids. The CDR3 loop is CAISEGTGAGEAFF. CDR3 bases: TGTGCCATCAGTGAGGGGACAGGGGCGGGTGAAGCTTTCTTT.

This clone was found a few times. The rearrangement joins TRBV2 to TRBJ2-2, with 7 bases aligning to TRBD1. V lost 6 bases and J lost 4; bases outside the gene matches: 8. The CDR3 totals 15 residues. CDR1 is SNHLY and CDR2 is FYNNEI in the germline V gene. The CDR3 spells CASSDRVQGTGELFF. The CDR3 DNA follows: TGTGCCAGCAGCGACAGGGTCCAGGGCACCGGGGAGCTGTTTTTT.

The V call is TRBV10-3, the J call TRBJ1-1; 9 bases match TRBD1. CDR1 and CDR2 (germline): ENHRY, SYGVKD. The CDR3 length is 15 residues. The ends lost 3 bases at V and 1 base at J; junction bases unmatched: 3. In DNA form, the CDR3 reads TGTGCCATCAGTGACTTGGGACAGGGGAACACTGAAGCTTTCTTT. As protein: CAISDLGQGNTEAFF.

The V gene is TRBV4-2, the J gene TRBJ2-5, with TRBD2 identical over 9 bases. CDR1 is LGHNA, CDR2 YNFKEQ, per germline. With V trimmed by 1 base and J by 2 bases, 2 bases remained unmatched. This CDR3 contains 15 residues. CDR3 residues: CASSQVSGSQETQYF. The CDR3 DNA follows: TGTGCCAGCAGCCAAGTTAGCGGGAGTCAAGAGACCCAGTACTTC.

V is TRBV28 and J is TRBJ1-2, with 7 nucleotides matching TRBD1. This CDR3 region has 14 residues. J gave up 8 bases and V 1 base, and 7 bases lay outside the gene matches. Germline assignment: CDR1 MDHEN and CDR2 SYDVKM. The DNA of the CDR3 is TGTGCCAGCAGTTTATCAGACAGGGTGGGAGGCTACACCTTC. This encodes CASSLSDRVGGYTF.

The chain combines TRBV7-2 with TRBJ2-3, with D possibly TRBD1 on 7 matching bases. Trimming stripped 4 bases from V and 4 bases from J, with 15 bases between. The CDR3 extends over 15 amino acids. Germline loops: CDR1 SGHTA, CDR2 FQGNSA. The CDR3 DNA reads TGTGCCAGCAGCTCCCAGGGGGGAGTGGCAGATACGCAGTATTTT. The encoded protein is CASSSQGGVADTQYF.

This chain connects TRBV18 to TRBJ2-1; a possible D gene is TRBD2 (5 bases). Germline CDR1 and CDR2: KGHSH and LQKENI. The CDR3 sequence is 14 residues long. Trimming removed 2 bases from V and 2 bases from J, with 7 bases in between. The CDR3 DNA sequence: TGTGCCAGCTCACCAAGCGGAGCCTACAATGAGCAGTTCTTC. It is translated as CASSPSGAYNEQFF.